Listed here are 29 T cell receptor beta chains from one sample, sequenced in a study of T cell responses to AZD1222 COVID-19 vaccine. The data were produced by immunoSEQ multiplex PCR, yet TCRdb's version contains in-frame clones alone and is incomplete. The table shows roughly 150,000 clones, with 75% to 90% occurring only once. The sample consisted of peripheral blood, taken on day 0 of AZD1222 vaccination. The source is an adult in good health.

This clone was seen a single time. The CDR3 sequence is CASSLAPGGSDTIYF. The CDR3 DNA sequence: TGCGCCAGCAGCTTGGCCCCAGGGGGCTCGGACACCATATATTTT. V gene TRBV5-1 combines with J gene TRBJ1-3, with 8 nucleotides matching TRBD1. The V and J ends lost 0 bases and 8 bases, in that order; junction bases with no gene match: 7. The CDR3 consists of 15 residues. Germline CDR1 reads SGHRS; CDR2 reads YFSETQ.

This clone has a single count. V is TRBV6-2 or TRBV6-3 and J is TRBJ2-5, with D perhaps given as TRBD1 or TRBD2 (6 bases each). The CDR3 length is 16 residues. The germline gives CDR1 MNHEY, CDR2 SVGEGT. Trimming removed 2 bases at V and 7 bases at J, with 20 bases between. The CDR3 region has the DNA TGTGCCAGCAGTTACCGGGCAGGGGCGGGACGGGGGACCCAGTACTTC. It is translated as CASSYRAGAGRGTQYF.

The CDR3 region has the DNA TGTGCCAGCAGTCTGCTCAACACAGATACGCAGTATTTT. This codes for CASSLLNTDTQYF. The chain uses TRBV27 and TRBJ2-3; D ambiguous. The CDR3 is made up of 13 amino acids. Germline V gene sequence: CDR1 MNHEY, CDR2 SMNVEV (reference sequence). V was trimmed by 5 bases and J by 2 bases, leaving 8 bases between them.

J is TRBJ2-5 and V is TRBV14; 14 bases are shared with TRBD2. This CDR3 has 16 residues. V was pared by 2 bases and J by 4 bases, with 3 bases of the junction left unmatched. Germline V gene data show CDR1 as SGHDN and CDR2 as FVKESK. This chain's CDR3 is CASSQLGLAGVETQYF. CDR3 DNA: TGTGCCAGCAGCCAACTGGGACTAGCGGGGGTAGAGACCCAGTACTTC.

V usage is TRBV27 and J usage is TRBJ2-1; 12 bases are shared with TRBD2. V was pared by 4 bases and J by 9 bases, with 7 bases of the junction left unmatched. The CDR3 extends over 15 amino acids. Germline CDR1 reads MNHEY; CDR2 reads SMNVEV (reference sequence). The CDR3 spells CASSYGTSGFVEQFF. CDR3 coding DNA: TGTGCCAGCAGTTATGGGACTAGCGGGTTTGTTGAGCAGTTCTTC.

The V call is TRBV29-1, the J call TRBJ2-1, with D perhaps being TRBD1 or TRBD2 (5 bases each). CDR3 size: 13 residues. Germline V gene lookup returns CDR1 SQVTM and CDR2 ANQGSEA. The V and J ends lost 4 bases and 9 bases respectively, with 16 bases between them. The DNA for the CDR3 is TGCAGCGTTGTCCCACAGGCGGGTAGTGAGCAGTTCTTC. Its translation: CSVVPQAGSEQFF.

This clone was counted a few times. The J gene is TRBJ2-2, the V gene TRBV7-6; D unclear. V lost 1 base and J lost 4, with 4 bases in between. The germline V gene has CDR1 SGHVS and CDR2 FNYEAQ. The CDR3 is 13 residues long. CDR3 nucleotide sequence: TGTGCCAGCAGCTTAGGTGCCACCGGGGAGCTGTTTTTT. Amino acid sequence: CASSLGATGELFF.

The CDR3 nucleotides read TGTGCCAGCAGCGCCGGGGGGCAAGATGAAAAACTGTTTTTT. It yields the protein CASSAGGQDEKLFF. The V and J genes are TRBV9 and TRBJ1-4; perhaps TRBD1 as D (6 bases). The germline V gene encodes CDR1 SGDLS and CDR2 YYNGEE. V gave up 3 bases and J gave up 6 bases, with 12 bases separating them. CDR3 length: 14 residues. Combining the CDR3 with reference TRBV9 and TRBJ1-4 gives the whole variable domain DSGVTQTPKHLITATGQRVTLRCSPRSGDLSVYWYQQSLDQGLQFLIQYYNGEERAKGNILERFSAQQFPDLHSELNLSSLELGDSALYFCASSAGGQDEKLFFGSGTQLSVL.

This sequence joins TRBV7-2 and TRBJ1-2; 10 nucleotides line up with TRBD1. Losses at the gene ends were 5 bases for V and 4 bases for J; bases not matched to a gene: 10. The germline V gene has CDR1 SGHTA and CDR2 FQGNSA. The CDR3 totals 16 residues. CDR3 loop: CASSKRGGQGTYGYTF. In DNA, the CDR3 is TGTGCCAGCAGCAAACGGGGGGGACAGGGGACCTATGGCTACACCTTC.

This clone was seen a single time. The CDR3 DNA reads as TGCGCCAGCAGCTTGTCTAAGATCGTGGACAATGAGCAGTTCTTC. This gives the protein CASSLSKIVDNEQFF. J is TRBJ2-1 and V is TRBV5-1; D is ambiguous. Germline values: CDR1 SGHRS, CDR2 YFSETQ. The CDR3 length is 15 residues. V was clipped by 1 base and J by 5 bases, with 13 bases between them.

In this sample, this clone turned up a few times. The CDR3 nucleotides read TGTGCCAGCAGCGTAGTGGGACAGGCTACCTACAATGAGCAGTTCTTC. Protein sequence: CASSVVGQATYNEQFF. The gene calls are TRBV9 and TRBJ2-1, with 8 positions matching TRBD1. J lost 2 bases, V lost 0 bases, and 4 bases had no gene match. The CDR3 has 16 amino acids. The germline gives CDR1 SGDLS, CDR2 YYNGEE.

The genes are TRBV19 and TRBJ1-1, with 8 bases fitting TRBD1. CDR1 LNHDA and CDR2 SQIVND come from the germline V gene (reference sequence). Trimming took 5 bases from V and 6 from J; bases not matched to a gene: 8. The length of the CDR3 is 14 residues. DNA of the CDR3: TGTGCCAGTAGTCCCTGGACAGGGTCGGCTGAAGCTTTCTTT. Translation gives CASSPWTGSAEAFF.

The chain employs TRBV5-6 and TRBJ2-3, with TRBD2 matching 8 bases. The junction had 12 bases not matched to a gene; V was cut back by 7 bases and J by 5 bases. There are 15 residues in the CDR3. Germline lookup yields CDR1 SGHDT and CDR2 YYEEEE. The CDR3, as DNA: TGTGCCAGCCAAGAGGCGGGGGGTCAGGTAGATACGCAGTATTTT. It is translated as CASQEAGGQVDTQYF.

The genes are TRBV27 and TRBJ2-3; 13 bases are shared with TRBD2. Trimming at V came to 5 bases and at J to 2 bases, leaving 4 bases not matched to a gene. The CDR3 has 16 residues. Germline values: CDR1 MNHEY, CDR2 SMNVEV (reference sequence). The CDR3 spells CASSALAGGPTDTQYF. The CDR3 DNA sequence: TGTGCCAGCAGTGCACTAGCGGGGGGGCCCACAGATACGCAGTATTTT.

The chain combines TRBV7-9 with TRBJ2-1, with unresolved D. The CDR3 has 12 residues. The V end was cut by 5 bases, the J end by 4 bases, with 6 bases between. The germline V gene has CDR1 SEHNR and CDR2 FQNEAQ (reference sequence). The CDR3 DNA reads TGTGCCAGCAGCCCGATGTACAATGAGCAGTTCTTC. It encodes CASSPMYNEQFF.

CDR3 sequence: CASKTLAGGGTDTQYF. CDR3 sequence (DNA): TGTGCCAGTAAGACCCTAGCGGGGGGTGGCACAGATACGCAGTATTTT. This chain connects TRBV19 to TRBJ2-3; TRBD2 aligns across 11 bases. With 7 bases clipped from V and 1 base from J, the junction kept 7 bases outside the gene matches. Germline V gene data show CDR1 as LNHDA and CDR2 as SQIVND (reference sequence). The CDR3 extends over 16 amino acids.

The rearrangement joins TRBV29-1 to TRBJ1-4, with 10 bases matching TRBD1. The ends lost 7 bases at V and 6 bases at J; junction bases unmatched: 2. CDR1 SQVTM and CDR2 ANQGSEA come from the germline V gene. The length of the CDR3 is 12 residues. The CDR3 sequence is CSGQGADEKLFF. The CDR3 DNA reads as TGCAGCGGACAGGGGGCGGATGAAAAACTGTTTTTT.

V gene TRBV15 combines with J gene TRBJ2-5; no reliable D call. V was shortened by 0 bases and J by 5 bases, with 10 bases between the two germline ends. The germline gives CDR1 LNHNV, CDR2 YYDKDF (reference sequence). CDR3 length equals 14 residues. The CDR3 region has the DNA TGTGCCACCAGCAGAGATGGCGTGGATGAGACCCAGTACTTC. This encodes CATSRDGVDETQYF.

The CDR3 loop reads CASSLVPGLRTNYGYTF. CDR3 DNA sequence: TGTGCCAGCAGCTTAGTTCCAGGGTTGCGCACTAACTATGGCTACACCTTC. The chain has TRBV7-9 and TRBJ1-2, with D maybe TRBD1 (5 bases). This CDR3 contains 17 residues. Trimming took 1 base from V and 0 from J, leaving 15 bases between them. Germline CDR1 and CDR2: SEHNR and FQNEAQ (reference sequence).

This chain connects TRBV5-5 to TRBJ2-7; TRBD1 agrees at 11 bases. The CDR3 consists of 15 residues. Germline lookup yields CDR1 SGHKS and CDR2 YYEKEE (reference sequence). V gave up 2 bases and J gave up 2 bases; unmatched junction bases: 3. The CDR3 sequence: CASSLVDRGPYEQYF. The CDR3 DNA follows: TGTGCCAGCAGCTTAGTGGACAGGGGGCCCTACGAGCAGTACTTC.

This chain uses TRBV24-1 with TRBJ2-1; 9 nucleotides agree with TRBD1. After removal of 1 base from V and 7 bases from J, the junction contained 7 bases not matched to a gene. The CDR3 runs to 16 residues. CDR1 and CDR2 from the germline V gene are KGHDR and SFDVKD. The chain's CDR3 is CATSDFSGTGMNEQFF. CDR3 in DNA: TGTGCCACCAGTGATTTCTCCGGGACAGGGATGAATGAGCAGTTCTTC.

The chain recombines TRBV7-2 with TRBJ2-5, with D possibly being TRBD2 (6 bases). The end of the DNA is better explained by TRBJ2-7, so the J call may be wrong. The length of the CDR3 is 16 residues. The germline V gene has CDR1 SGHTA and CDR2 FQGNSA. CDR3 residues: CASSLVPRGVLYEQYF. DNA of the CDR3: TGTGCCAGCAGCTTAGTACCGCGGGGCGTCCTCTACGAGCAGTACTTC.

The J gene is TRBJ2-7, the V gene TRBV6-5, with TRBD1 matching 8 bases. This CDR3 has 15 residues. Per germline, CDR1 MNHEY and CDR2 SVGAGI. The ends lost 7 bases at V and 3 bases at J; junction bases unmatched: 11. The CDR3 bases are TGTGCCAGCACCACCGGGACAGGAGCTTACTACGAGCAGTACTTC. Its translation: CASTTGTGAYYEQYF.

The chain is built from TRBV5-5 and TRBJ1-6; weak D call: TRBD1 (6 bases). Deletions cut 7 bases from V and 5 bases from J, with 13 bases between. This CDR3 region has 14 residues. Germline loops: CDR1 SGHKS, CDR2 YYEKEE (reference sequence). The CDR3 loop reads CASGPGTNNSPLHF. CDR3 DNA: TGTGCCAGCGGCCCCGGGACAAATAATTCACCCCTCCACTTT.

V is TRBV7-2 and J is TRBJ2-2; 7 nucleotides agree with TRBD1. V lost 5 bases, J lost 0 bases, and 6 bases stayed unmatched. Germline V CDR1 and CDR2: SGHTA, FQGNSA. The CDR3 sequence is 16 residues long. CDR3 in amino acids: CASSTRQGTNTGELFF. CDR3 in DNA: TGTGCCAGCAGCACCAGACAGGGCACGAACACCGGGGAGCTGTTTTTT.

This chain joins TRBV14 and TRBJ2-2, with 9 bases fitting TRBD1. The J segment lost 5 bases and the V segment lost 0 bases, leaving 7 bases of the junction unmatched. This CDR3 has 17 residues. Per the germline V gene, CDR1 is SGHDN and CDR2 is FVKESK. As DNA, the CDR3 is TGTGCCAGCAGCCAAGATTTTGGGACAGGGTATACCGGGGAGCTGTTTTTT. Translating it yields CASSQDFGTGYTGELFF.

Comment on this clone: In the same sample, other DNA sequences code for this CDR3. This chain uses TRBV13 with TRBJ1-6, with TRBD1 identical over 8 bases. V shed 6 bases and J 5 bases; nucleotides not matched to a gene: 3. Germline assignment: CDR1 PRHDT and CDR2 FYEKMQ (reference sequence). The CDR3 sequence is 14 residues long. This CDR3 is CASSSTGDNSPLHF. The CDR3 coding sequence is TGTGCCAGCAGTTCGACAGGGGATAATTCACCCCTCCACTTT.

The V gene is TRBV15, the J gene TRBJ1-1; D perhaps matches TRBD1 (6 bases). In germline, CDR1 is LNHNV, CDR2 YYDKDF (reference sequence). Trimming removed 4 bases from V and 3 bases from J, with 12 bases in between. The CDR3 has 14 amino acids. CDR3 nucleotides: TGTGCCACCAGCAACTCAGGGGTGTACACTGAAGCTTTCTTT. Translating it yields CATSNSGVYTEAFF.

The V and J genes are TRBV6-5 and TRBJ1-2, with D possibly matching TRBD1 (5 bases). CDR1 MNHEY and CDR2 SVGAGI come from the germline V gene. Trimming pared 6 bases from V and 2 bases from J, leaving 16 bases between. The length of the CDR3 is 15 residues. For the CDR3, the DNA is TGTGCCAGCAGCCCCGGGGGTATCCCCAACTATGGCTACACCTTC. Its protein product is CASSPGGIPNYGYTF.